This TCR beta chain is from a study of high-grade serous ovarian cancer treatment subgroups. Study outcomes and limitations: TCR relatedness rose with neoantigen level and trended with mutation load.

Tumor tissue was taken before any definitive surgery or chemotherapy was given. To note about this clone: The antigen is not known.

The CDR3 has 15 residues. Per germline, CDR1 KGHSH and CDR2 LQKENI. The V end was cut by 0 bases, the J end by 3 bases, with 11 bases between. The method was immunoSEQ multiplex PCR; TCRdb's version includes in-frame clones alone and lacks a portion of them. The repertoire holds thousands of clones, with around 70% as singletons. Sequencing was performed on tumor tissue. The clonotype was recovered from a human donor with high-grade serous ovarian cancer. V gene TRBV18 combines with J gene TRBJ2-5; a weak D match, TRBD2 (5 bases). CDR3 bases: TGTGCCAGCTCACCACCCCCCCGGCGGGAAGAGACCCAGTACTTC. This translates into CASSPPPRREETQYF.